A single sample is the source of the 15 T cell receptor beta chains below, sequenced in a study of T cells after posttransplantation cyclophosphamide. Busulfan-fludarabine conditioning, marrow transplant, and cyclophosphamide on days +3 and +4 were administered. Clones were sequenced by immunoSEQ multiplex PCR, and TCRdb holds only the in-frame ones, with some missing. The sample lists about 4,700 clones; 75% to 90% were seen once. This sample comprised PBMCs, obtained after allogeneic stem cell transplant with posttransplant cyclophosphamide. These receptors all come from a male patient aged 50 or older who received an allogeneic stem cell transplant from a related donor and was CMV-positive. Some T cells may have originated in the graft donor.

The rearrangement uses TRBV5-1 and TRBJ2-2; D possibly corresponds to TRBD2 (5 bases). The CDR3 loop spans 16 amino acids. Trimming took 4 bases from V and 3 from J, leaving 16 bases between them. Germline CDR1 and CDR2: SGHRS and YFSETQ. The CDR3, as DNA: TGCGCCAGCAGCCACTTTACGGGGTGGGACACCGGGGAGCTGTTTTTT. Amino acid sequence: CASSHFTGWDTGELFF. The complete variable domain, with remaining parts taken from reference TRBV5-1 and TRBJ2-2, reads KAGVTQTPRYLIKTRGQQVTLSCSPISGHRSVSWYQQTPGQGLQFLFEYFSETQRNKGNFPGRFSGRQFSNSRSEMNVSTLELGDSALYLCASSHFTGWDTGELFFGEGSRLTVL.

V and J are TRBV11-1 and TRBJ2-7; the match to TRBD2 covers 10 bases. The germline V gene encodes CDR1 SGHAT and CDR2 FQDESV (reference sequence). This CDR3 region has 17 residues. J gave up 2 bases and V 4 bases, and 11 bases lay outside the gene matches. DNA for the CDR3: TGTGCCAGCAGCTCCGGCTTGGGAACTAGCGGGACCTACGAGCAGTACTTC. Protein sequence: CASSSGLGTSGTYEQYF.

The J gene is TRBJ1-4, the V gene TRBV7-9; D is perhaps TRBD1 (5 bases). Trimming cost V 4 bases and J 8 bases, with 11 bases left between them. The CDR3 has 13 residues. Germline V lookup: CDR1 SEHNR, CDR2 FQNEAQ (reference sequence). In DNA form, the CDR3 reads TGTGCCAGCAGCTCGGGGGTACAAGAAAAACTGTTTTTT. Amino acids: CASSSGVQEKLFF. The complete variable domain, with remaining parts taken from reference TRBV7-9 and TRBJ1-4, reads DTGVSQNPRHKITKRGQNVTFRCDPISEHNRLYWYRQTLGQGPEFLTYFQNEAQLEKSRLLSDRFSAERPKGSFSTLEIQRTEQGDSAMYLCASSSGVQEKLFFGSGTQLSVL.

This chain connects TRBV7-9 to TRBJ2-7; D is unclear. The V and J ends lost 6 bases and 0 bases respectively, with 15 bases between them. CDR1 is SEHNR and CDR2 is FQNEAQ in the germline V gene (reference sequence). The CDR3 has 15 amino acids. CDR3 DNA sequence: TGTGCCAGCAGGGGCCGAAGTGGGTACTCCTACGAGCAGTACTTC. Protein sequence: CASRGRSGYSYEQYF.

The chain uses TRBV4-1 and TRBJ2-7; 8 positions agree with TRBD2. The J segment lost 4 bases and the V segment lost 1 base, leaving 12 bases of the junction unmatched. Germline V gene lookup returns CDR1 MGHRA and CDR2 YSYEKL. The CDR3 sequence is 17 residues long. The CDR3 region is CASSQAFRNSGDYEQYF. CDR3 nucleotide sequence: TGCGCCAGCAGCCAAGCATTCCGGAATAGCGGGGATTACGAGCAGTACTTC.

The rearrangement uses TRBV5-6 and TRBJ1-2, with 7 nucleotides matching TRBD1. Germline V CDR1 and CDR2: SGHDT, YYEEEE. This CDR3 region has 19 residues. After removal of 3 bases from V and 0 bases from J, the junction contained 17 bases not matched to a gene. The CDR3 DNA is TGTGCCAGCAGCTCGGACGTGGAACAGGGGCACCCTACTAACTATGGCTACACCTTC. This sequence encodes CASSSDVEQGHPTNYGYTF.

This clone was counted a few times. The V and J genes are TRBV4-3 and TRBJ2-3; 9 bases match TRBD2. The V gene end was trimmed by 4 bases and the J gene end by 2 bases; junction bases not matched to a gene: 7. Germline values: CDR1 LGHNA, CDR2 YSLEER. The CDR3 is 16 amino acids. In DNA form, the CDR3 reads TGCGCCAGCAGCCCATTCTTAGCGGGGGACACAGATACGCAGTATTTT. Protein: CASSPFLAGDTDTQYF.

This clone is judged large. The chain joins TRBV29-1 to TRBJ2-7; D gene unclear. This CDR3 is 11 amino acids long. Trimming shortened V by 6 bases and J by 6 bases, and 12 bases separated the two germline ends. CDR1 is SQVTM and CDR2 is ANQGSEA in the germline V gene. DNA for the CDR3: TGCAGCGTCCCTCGGGTTGTCGAGCAGTACTTC. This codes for CSVPRVVEQYF.

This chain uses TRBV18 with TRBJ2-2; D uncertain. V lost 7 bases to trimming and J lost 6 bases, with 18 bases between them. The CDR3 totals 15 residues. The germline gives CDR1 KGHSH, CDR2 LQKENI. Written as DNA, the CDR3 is TGTGCCAGCTTACCTCGGGTAGATCGAGCCGGGGAGCTGTTTTTT. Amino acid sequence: CASLPRVDRAGELFF.

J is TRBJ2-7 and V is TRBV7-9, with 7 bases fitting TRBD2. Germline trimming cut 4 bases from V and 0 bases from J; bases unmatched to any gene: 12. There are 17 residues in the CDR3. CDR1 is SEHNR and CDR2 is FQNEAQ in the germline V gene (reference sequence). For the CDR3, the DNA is TGTGCCAGCAGCTCAACACCCGGGGCTAGCGGCTCCTACGAGCAGTACTTC. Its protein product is CASSSTPGASGSYEQYF. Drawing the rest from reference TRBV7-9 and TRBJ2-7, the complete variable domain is DTGVSQNPRHKITKRGQNVTFRCDPISEHNRLYWYRQTLGQGPEFLTYFQNEAQLEKSRLLSDRFSAERPKGSFSTLEIQRTEQGDSAMYLCASSSTPGASGSYEQYFGPGTRLTVT.

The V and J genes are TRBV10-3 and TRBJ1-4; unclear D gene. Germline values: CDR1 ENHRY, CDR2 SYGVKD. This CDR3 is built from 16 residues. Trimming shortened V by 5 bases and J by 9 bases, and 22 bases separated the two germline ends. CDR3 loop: CAISSSLDGDFKKLFF. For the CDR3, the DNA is TGTGCCATCAGTTCTTCTCTCGACGGTGACTTTAAAAAACTGTTTTTT.

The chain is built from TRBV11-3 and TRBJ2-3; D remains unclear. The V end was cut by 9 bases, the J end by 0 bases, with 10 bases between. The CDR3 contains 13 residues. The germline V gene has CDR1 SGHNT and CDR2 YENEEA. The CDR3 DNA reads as TGTGCCAGGCCTTACTCTAGCACAGATACGCAGTATTTT. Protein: CARPYSSTDTQYF.

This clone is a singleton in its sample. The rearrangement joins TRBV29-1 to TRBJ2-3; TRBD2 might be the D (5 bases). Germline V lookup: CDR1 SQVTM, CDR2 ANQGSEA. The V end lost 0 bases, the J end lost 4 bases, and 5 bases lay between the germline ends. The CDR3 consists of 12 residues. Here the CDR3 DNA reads TGCAGCGTTGAAGAGAGGGCAGATACGCAGTATTTT. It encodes CSVEERADTQYF.

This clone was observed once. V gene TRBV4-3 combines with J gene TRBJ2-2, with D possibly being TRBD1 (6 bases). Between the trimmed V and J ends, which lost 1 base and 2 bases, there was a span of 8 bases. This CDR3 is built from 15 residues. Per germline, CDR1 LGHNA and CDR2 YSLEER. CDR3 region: CASSQGRGNTGELFF. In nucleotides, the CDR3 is TGCGCCAGCAGCCAAGGCAGGGGTAACACCGGGGAGCTGTTTTTT.

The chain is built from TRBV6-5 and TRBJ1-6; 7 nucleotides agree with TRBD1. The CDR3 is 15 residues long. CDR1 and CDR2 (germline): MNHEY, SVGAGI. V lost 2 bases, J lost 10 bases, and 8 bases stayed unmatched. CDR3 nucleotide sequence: TGTGCCAGCAGTTACCAGACAGGGTTCTCCTCACCCCTCCACTTT. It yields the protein CASSYQTGFSSPLHF.